A selection of T cell receptor beta chains follows, all from one sample in a study of T cells in Graves' hyperthyroidism and ophthalmopathy. Each CDR3 protein gets one entry after TCRdb re-called the multiplex PCR reads with MiXCR. The profile shows 300,000 to 400,000 distinct CDR3 sequences, around a sixth of them singletons. The sample taken for sequencing was blood. These receptors were obtained from a young man with Graves' ophthalmopathy. The CDR3 runs from the conserved cysteine through the conserved F or W. The D gene is left open where the match is weak. Some rows mark clone size as missing; the rest say once, few, many or name a class of expanded clone.

>TRBJ2-3|15|many|-|TRBV29-1
CSVSIGFTYTDTQYF
TGCAGCGTTTCAATCGGCTTCACTTACACAGATACGCAGTATTTT
>TRBJ2-3|10|few|-|TRBV12-3/TRBV12-4
CASRGGTQYF
TGTGCCAGCAGAGGGGGTACGCAGTATTTT
>TRBJ1-3|16|-|TRBD1|TRBV9
CASSVGTGGFGNTIYF
TGTGCCAGCAGCGTAGGGACAGGGGGTTTTGGAAACACCATATATTTT
>TRBJ2-5|15|-|-|TRBV2
CASRDYGTLQETQYF
TGTGCCAGCAGGGACTACGGGACACTTCAAGAGACCCAGTACTTC
>TRBJ2-7|17|few|-|TRBV10-3
CAISETSGGGQSDEQYF
TGTGCCATCAGTGAGACCTCGGGGGGGGGACAGTCAGACGAGCAGTACTTC
>TRBJ1-4|14|-|-|TRBV7-9
CASSLQAGGEKLFF
TGTGCCAGCAGTTTACAGGCGGGGGGTGAAAAACTGTTTTTT
>TRBJ1-1|18|-|TRBD1|TRBV2
CASSAHRDREASDTEAFF
TGTGCCAGCAGCGCCCACCGGGACAGGGAAGCCTCTGACACTGAAGCTTTCTTT
>TRBJ1-5|14|many|-|TRBV7-2
CASSLVPGGQPQHF
TGTGCCAGCAGCTTAGTTCCCGGGGGCCAGCCCCAGCATTTT
>TRBJ1-2|13|-|-|TRBV19
CASTREGGIGYTF
TGTGCCAGTACCAGAGAAGGGGGTATAGGCTACACCTTC
>TRBJ2-2|12|-|-|TRBV20-1
CSARAPLGELFF
TGCAGTGCTCGGGCCCCCCTCGGGGAGCTGTTTTTT
>TRBJ1-5|17|few|-|TRBV2
CASSESVRFPSNQPQHF
TGTGCCAGCAGTGAATCGGTGAGGTTTCCTAGCAATCAGCCCCAGCATTTT
>TRBJ1-1|15|few|-|TRBV4-2
CASSQDLMGYTEAFF
TGTGCCAGCAGCCAAGATCTAATGGGGTACACTGAAGCTTTCTTT
>TRBJ2-7|16|few|-|TRBV5-1
CASSLDLRGHRYEQYF
TGCGCCAGCAGCTTAGACCTCCGGGGTCACCGCTACGAGCAGTACTTC
>TRBJ2-1|12|few|-|TRBV2
CASRGGSNEQFF
TGTGCCAGCAGAGGGGGGAGTAATGAGCAGTTCTTC
>TRBJ2-1|13|-|-|TRBV14
CASSRLRGDEQFF
TGTGCCAGCAGCCGACTCAGGGGGGATGAGCAGTTCTTC
>TRBJ2-1|16|-|TRBD2|TRBV18
CASSPGLAESKGEQFF
TGTGCCAGCTCACCGGGACTAGCGGAGTCCAAGGGTGAGCAGTTCTTC
>TRBJ1-2|13|-|-|TRBV20-1
CSARSPGWQGYTF
TGCAGTGCTAGATCCCCCGGTTGGCAGGGCTACACCTTC
>TRBJ2-3|13|-|TRBD1|TRBV20-1
CSARDYRGNTQYF
TGCAGTGCTAGAGATTACAGGGGAAACACGCAGTATTTT
>TRBJ2-3|16|many|TRBD1|TRBV12-3/TRBV12-4
CASSLSSTGTGATQYF
TGTGCCAGCAGTTTATCCTCGACCGGGACAGGGGCGACGCAGTATTTT
>TRBJ1-5|15|many|TRBD1|TRBV7-8
CASSPVRTGDQPQHF
TGTGCCAGCAGCCCAGTCCGGACAGGGGATCAGCCCCAGCATTTT
>TRBJ2-2|14|many|TRBD2|TRBV20-1
CSAREGGTTGELFF
TGCAGTGCTAGAGAGGGAGGGACCACCGGGGAGCTGTTTTTT
>TRBJ1-1|13|few|-|TRBV6-5
CASRGGENTEAFF
TGTGCCAGCAGGGGAGGGGAGAACACTGAAGCTTTCTTT
>TRBJ1-4|15|many|TRBD1|TRBV12-3/TRBV12-4
CASREGTVLSEKLFF
TGTGCCAGCAGAGAGGGGACAGTCCTAAGTGAAAAACTGTTTTTT
>TRBJ1-2|14|-|-|TRBV11-1
CASSFNSDSYGYTF
TGTGCCAGCAGCTTTAACAGTGACTCCTATGGCTACACCTTC
>TRBJ2-1|18|-|TRBD2|TRBV6-2/TRBV6-3
CATRGGLAGSSSYNEQFF
TGTGCCACCCGGGGGGGACTAGCAGGGTCTAGCTCCTACAATGAGCAGTTCTTC
>TRBJ2-3|17|many|TRBD2|TRBV5-1
CASSSRTSGGVTDTQYF
TGCGCCAGCAGCTCCCGGACTAGCGGGGGAGTCACAGATACGCAGTATTTT
>TRBJ1-3|17|many|-|TRBV12-3/TRBV12-4
CASSPNRASGSRNTIYF
TGTGCCAGCAGTCCGAACAGGGCCTCTGGTTCGAGAAACACCATATATTTT
>TRBJ2-4|13|few|-|TRBV18
CASSQGEGNIQYF
TGTGCCAGCTCACAGGGCGAGGGGAACATTCAGTACTTC
>TRBJ1-1|16|many|-|TRBV28
CASSSSPGLLNTEAFF
TGTGCCAGCAGTAGCTCGCCGGGACTCCTGAACACTGAAGCTTTCTTT
>TRBJ2-3|17|many|-|TRBV28
CASSPPGRGANTDTQYF
TGTGCCAGCAGTCCGCCAGGGAGGGGGGCCAACACAGATACGCAGTATTTT
>TRBJ2-7|15|-|TRBD1|TRBV11-2
CASSFSTGGSYEQYF
TGTGCCAGCAGCTTCAGTACAGGGGGATCCTACGAGCAGTACTTC
>TRBJ2-1|15|-|TRBD2|TRBV20-1
CSARDFLAGDREQFF
TGCAGTGCTAGAGATTTCCTAGCGGGAGATAGGGAGCAGTTCTTC
>TRBJ1-2|14|-|-|TRBV28
CASINTVGGYGYTF
TGTGCCAGCATCAACACTGTCGGGGGCTATGGCTACACCTTC
>TRBJ1-6|14|-|-|TRBV5-5
CDSSLRVDNSPLHF
TGTGACAGCAGCTTACGGGTTGATAATTCACCCCTCCACTTT
>TRBJ2-7|14|many|TRBD1|TRBV7-9
CASSLGTGINEQYF
TGTGCCAGCAGCTTAGGGACAGGGATTAACGAGCAGTACTTC
>TRBJ2-7|14|few|-|TRBV5-5
CASSFFDRAYEQYF
TGTGCCAGCAGCTTTTTCGACAGAGCCTACGAGCAGTACTTC
>TRBJ2-3|16|many|-|TRBV5-1
CASSLEGEPSTDTQYF
TGCGCCAGCAGCTTAGAGGGAGAGCCTAGCACAGATACGCAGTATTTT